This T cell receptor beta chain emerged from a study of identical twins. Each CDR3 protein gets one entry after TCRdb re-called the 5' RACE reads with MiXCR. The profile shows 450,000 or so distinct CDR3 sequences, approximately 15% of them singletons. Germline assignment: CDR1 SGHAT and CDR2 FQNNGV. The CDR3 covers 12 residues. V was shortened by 3 bases and J by 9 bases, with 12 bases between the two germline ends. This sample also belongs to another study, concerning yellow fever vaccine responses in identical twins.

This chain uses TRBV11-2 with TRBJ2-7, with D possibly matching TRBD1 (6 bases). This receptor was identified in a young woman in good health. The specimen sequenced was CD4+ T cells sorted from blood. CDR3: CASSFIQGLQYF. CDR3 bases: TGTGCCAGCAGCTTCATACAGGGTTTGCAGTACTTC. The complete variable domain, with remaining parts taken from reference TRBV11-2 and TRBJ2-7, reads EAGVAQSPRYKIIEKRQSVAFWCNPISGHATLYWYQQILGQGPKLLIQFQNNGVVDDSQLPKDRFSAERLKGVDSTLKIQPAKLEDSAVYLCASSFIQGLQYFGPGTRLTVT.